A selection of T cell receptor beta chains follows, all from one sample in a study of T cells after yellow fever vaccination. TCRdb called the 5' RACE reads again in MiXCR, with one record for every CDR3 protein. The sample holds some 250,000 distinct CDR3 sequences, 6.9% seen once. The sequencing here drew on CD4+ T cells sorted from PBMCs, taken 15 days after the yellow fever booster vaccination. The receptors were gathered from a man younger than 40 who received the YFV17D yellow fever vaccine. The CDR3 runs from the conserved cysteine through the conserved F or W. A D gene is named only where the DNA matches it firmly. Clone sizes are given selectively: once, few, many, or a class where the clone is expanded.

V: TRBV20-1; D: .; size: few; J: TRBJ2-3; CDR3: CSASLRGDTQYF; DNA: TGCAGTGCTAGCCTTCGGGGAGATACGCAGTATTTT
V: TRBV7-2; D: .; size: many; J: TRBJ2-5; CDR3: CASSLVPGPRGETQYF; DNA: TGTGCCAGCAGCTTAGTCCCCGGCCCAAGAGGGGAGACCCAGTACTTC
V: TRBV5-4; D: TRBD2; size: .; J: TRBJ2-2; CDR3: CASSRASGSKTGELFF; DNA: TGTGCCAGCAGCAGGGCTAGCGGGAGTAAAACCGGGGAGCTGTTTTTT
V: TRBV7-9; D: .; size: few; J: TRBJ2-7; CDR3: CASSFLNLYEQYF; DNA: TGTGCCAGCAGCTTCCTTAATCTTTACGAGCAGTACTTC
V: TRBV2; D: .; size: few; J: TRBJ2-7; CDR3: CASGAWGEQYF; DNA: TGTGCCAGCGGGGCCTGGGGCGAGCAGTACTTC
V: TRBV7-2; D: .; size: .; J: TRBJ2-5; CDR3: CASSLVQIETQYF; DNA: TGTGCCAGCAGCTTAGTACAGATAGAGACCCAGTACTTC
V: TRBV19; D: .; size: .; J: TRBJ2-2; CDR3: CASWGSGELFF; DNA: TGTGCCAGCTGGGGGTCCGGGGAGCTGTTTTTT
V: TRBV19; D: TRBD1; size: few; J: TRBJ2-1; CDR3: CASSRQGADEQFF; DNA: TGTGCCAGTAGTCGACAGGGGGCCGATGAGCAGTTCTTC
V: TRBV12-3/TRBV12-4; D: TRBD2; size: .; J: TRBJ2-1; CDR3: CASSERLADNREQFF; DNA: TGTGCCAGCAGTGAACGACTAGCGGATAATAGGGAGCAGTTCTTC
V: TRBV7-6; D: .; size: .; J: TRBJ2-1; CDR3: CASSLGVGSKAAYNEQFF; DNA: TGTGCCAGCAGCTTAGGGGTCGGGAGTAAGGCAGCTTACAATGAGCAGTTCTTC
V: TRBV7-9; D: .; size: many; J: TRBJ2-3; CDR3: CASSLGLHSHDTQYF; DNA: TGTGCCAGCAGCTTAGGGCTCCACTCACACGATACGCAGTATTTT
V: TRBV6-1; D: TRBD1; size: few; J: TRBJ1-1; CDR3: CASVRGQTLSVTEAFF; DNA: TGTGCCAGCGTCAGGGGACAGACCCTTTCGGTTACTGAAGCTTTCTTT
V: TRBV9; D: TRBD1; size: many; J: TRBJ2-2; CDR3: CASSVVTGSGGELFF; DNA: TGTGCCAGCAGCGTAGTGACAGGGAGTGGCGGGGAGCTGTTTTTT
V: TRBV12-3/TRBV12-4; D: .; size: many; J: TRBJ2-5; CDR3: CASSFQGKETQYF; DNA: TGTGCCAGCAGTTTCCAGGGAAAAGAGACCCAGTACTTC
V: TRBV15; D: TRBD2; size: .; J: TRBJ2-5; CDR3: CATSRVETSGSQTQYF; DNA: TGTGCCACCAGCAGAGTGGAGACTAGCGGGAGTCAGACCCAGTACTTC
V: TRBV4-3; D: .; size: few; J: TRBJ2-7; CDR3: CASSPGKGAYEQYF; DNA: TGCGCCAGCAGCCCAGGGAAGGGGGCCTACGAGCAGTACTTC
V: TRBV7-2; D: .; size: few; J: TRBJ2-2; CDR3: CASSLAGAGRLVGELFF; DNA: TGTGCCAGCAGCTTAGCTGGGGCGGGGCGCTTGGTCGGGGAGCTGTTTTTT
V: TRBV6-6; D: .; size: .; J: TRBJ1-1; CDR3: CASRYKNTEAFF; DNA: TGTGCCAGCAGATACAAAAACACTGAAGCTTTCTTT
V: TRBV27; D: .; size: .; J: TRBJ2-3; CDR3: CASRGRSGVGTDTQYF; DNA: TGTGCCAGCAGAGGACGCTCGGGAGTGGGCACAGATACGCAGTATTTT
V: TRBV5-1; D: TRBD1; size: many; J: TRBJ2-2; CDR3: CASSLIGGASAGELFF; DNA: TGCGCCAGCAGCTTGATAGGGGGCGCGTCAGCCGGGGAGCTGTTTTTT
V: TRBV20-1; D: .; size: many; J: TRBJ2-3; CDR3: CSARAGTASTDTQYF; DNA: TGCAGTGCTAGAGCCGGGACGGCAAGCACAGATACGCAGTATTTT
V: TRBV27; D: TRBD1; size: .; J: TRBJ1-6; CDR3: CASSFSSGQINSPLHF; DNA: TGTGCCAGCAGTTTTTCCTCGGGACAGATTAATTCACCCCTCCACTTT
V: TRBV5-1; D: .; size: few; J: TRBJ1-2; CDR3: CASSLAVQNYGYTF; DNA: TGCGCCAGCAGCTTGGCGGTGCAGAACTATGGCTACACCTTC
V: TRBV12-3/TRBV12-4; D: .; size: .; J: TRBJ2-6; CDR3: CASSSPGDNVLTF; DNA: TGTGCCAGCAGTTCCCCTGGGGACAACGTCCTGACTTTC
V: TRBV20-1; D: TRBD2; size: few; J: TRBJ2-7; CDR3: CSARMGPTSGRSYEQYF; DNA: TGCAGTGCTAGAATGGGCCCCACTAGCGGGAGGTCCTACGAGCAGTACTTC
V: TRBV6-2/TRBV6-3; D: TRBD2; size: many; J: TRBJ2-1; CDR3: CASRGRWGDEQFF; DNA: TGTGCCAGCCGCGGGAGGTGGGGGGATGAGCAGTTCTTC
V: TRBV11-2; D: .; size: .; J: TRBJ2-1; CDR3: CASSFSGTLSYNEQFF; DNA: TGTGCCAGCAGCTTTAGCGGAACCCTCTCCTACAATGAGCAGTTCTTC
V: TRBV7-6; D: .; size: few; J: TRBJ2-6; CDR3: CASSLEGSGANVLTF; DNA: TGTGCCAGCAGCTTAGAGGGTTCTGGGGCCAACGTCCTGACTTTC
V: TRBV20-1; D: .; size: many; J: TRBJ2-6; CDR3: CSATPSGGLVGANVLTF; DNA: TGCAGTGCTACCCCCTCGGGCGGGTTAGTCGGGGCCAACGTCCTGACTTTC
V: TRBV29-1; D: .; size: few; J: TRBJ2-3; CDR3: CSVERADTQYF; DNA: TGCAGCGTGGAGAGGGCAGATACGCAGTATTTT
V: TRBV20-1; D: TRBD2; size: few; J: TRBJ2-3; CDR3: CSAQPGRVTDTQYF; DNA: TGCAGTGCCCAACCCGGGAGGGTTACAGATACGCAGTATTTT
V: TRBV4-3; D: .; size: .; J: TRBJ2-7; CDR3: CASSQESMGTYEQYF; DNA: TGCGCCAGCAGCCAAGAATCGATGGGGACATACGAGCAGTACTTC
V: TRBV12-3/TRBV12-4; D: TRBD2; size: .; J: TRBJ2-1; CDR3: CASNPIAGGPDEQFF; DNA: TGTGCCAGCAACCCGATAGCGGGAGGGCCTGATGAGCAGTTCTTC
V: TRBV6-2/TRBV6-3; D: .; size: many; J: TRBJ2-7; CDR3: CASSVRVLTYEQYF; DNA: TGTGCCAGCAGTGTCCGGGTCCTCACCTACGAGCAGTACTTC
V: TRBV10-3; D: TRBD2; size: many; J: TRBJ2-1; CDR3: CAIASPSGRGYEQFF; DNA: TGTGCCATCGCCTCCCCCAGCGGGAGGGGTTATGAGCAGTTCTTC
V: TRBV19; D: .; size: few; J: TRBJ2-2; CDR3: CASSPQTGNTGELFF; DNA: TGTGCCAGTAGTCCACAGACTGGGAACACCGGGGAGCTGTTTTTT
V: TRBV11-2; D: .; size: .; J: TRBJ2-7; CDR3: CASSFSVEQYF; DNA: TGTGCCAGCAGCTTTTCCGTCGAGCAGTACTTC
V: TRBV5-1; D: .; size: .; J: TRBJ2-5; CDR3: CASSPLMMTGDPLKRTQYF; DNA: TGCGCCAGCAGCCCCCTGATGATGACAGGAGACCCCCTCAAGAGAACCCAGTACTTC
V: TRBV7-2; D: .; size: .; J: TRBJ2-1; CDR3: CASSFRSGSNEQFF; DNA: TGTGCCAGCAGCTTTAGGAGTGGGAGCAATGAGCAGTTCTTC
V: TRBV5-1; D: .; size: many; J: TRBJ2-3; CDR3: CASSLGLAEGDTQYF; DNA: TGCGCCAGCAGCTTGGGACTTGCTGAAGGAGATACGCAGTATTTT
V: TRBV10-3; D: .; size: .; J: TRBJ2-1; CDR3: CAISGNFRATQTVNEQFF; DNA: TGTGCCATCAGTGGAAATTTCAGGGCCACCCAAACAGTAAATGAGCAGTTCTTC